The 30 T cell receptor beta chains reported below all come from one sample, sequenced in a study of blood T cell repertoires in COVID-19. Profiling relied on immunoSEQ multiplex PCR, and the TCRdb table lists in-frame clones only, not all of them. Here the sample spans about 24,000 clones, over 60% being singletons. The sample comprised peripheral blood. The receptor set was obtained from a woman of 80 years or more with acute or convalescent COVID-19.

The chain employs TRBV7-9 and TRBJ2-1, with unresolved D. CDR3 length: 13 amino acids. The V and J ends lost 3 bases and 6 bases respectively, with 9 bases between them. The germline CDR1 and CDR2 sequences are SEHNR and FQNEAQ (reference sequence). This CDR3 is CASSLAHLNEQFF. CDR3 in DNA: TGTGCCAGCAGCTTGGCACACCTCAATGAGCAGTTCTTC.

This clone was seen repeatedly, ten times or more. The J gene is TRBJ2-1, the V gene TRBV7-3; 13 positions match TRBD2. CDR3 length: 15 amino acids. The germline gives CDR1 SGHTA, CDR2 FQGTGA. The V segment lost 4 bases and the J segment 10 bases; nucleotides outside the gene matches: 7. The CDR3 nucleotides read TGTGCCAGCAGCTCAACTAGCGGGGGGGCTCGAGAGCAGTTCTTC. It yields the protein CASSSTSGGAREQFF.

The chain joins TRBV2 to TRBJ2-7; 11 nucleotides match TRBD1. V shed 7 bases, J shed 4 bases, and the junction held 6 bases outside the gene matches. From germline, CDR1 is SNHLY and CDR2 FYNNEI. CDR3 length: 14 amino acids. CDR3 nucleotides: TGTGCCAGCACCCCTGGACAGGGGGCATACGAGCAGTACTTC. Translated, it gives CASTPGQGAYEQYF.

The chain joins TRBV5-1 to TRBJ2-2; 9 bases are a match to TRBD1. Looked up from germline, CDR1 is SGHRS and CDR2 is YFSETQ. V dropped 3 bases and J dropped 4; count of bases not matched to a gene: 7. The CDR3 covers 16 residues. CDR3 sequence: CASSWGTGMGTGELFF. The DNA of the CDR3 is TGCGCCAGCAGCTGGGGGACAGGGATGGGCACCGGGGAGCTGTTTTTT.

V is TRBV5-1 and J is TRBJ2-2; D possibly corresponds to TRBD2 (7 bases). The CDR3 has 15 amino acids. The V end was cut by 0 bases, the J end by 5 bases, with 11 bases between. The germline V gene has CDR1 SGHRS and CDR2 YFSETQ. In DNA form, the CDR3 reads TGCGCCAGCAGCTTGGAGGGGGGGCGGACCGGGGAGCTGTTTTTT. Its protein product is CASSLEGGRTGELFF.

The chain couples TRBV18 to TRBJ1-3; no reliable D call. This CDR3 is built from 15 residues. V dropped 2 bases and J dropped 0 bases, with 8 bases sitting between them. Germline CDR1 reads KGHSH; CDR2 reads LQKENI. For the CDR3, the DNA is TGTGCCAGCTCACCAGCTGCCGGCTCTGGAAACACCATATATTTT. It is translated as CASSPAAGSGNTIYF.

The chain recombines TRBV11-2 with TRBJ2-3; a weak D match, TRBD2 (7 bases). CDR3 length equals 16 residues. Trimming removed 6 bases from V and 3 bases from J, with 19 bases in between. Per germline, CDR1 SGHAT and CDR2 FQNNGV. DNA for the CDR3: TGTGCCAGCAGTCCCCTTGGGGGGGCGGGAACAGATACGCAGTATTTT. Its protein product is CASSPLGGAGTDTQYF.

The chain recombines TRBV4-1 with TRBJ1-4, with D possibly matching TRBD1 (5 bases). The CDR3 runs to 16 residues. Germline V gene lookup returns CDR1 MGHRA and CDR2 YSYEKL. Trimming pared 0 bases from V and 7 bases from J, leaving 15 bases between. The DNA of the CDR3 is TGCGCCAGCAGCCAAGATCCCAGGGCTTTTTCTGAAAAACTGTTTTTT. This gives the protein CASSQDPRAFSEKLFF.

This clone was detected only a few times. V gene TRBV19 combines with J gene TRBJ2-1; the D gene is possibly TRBD2 (6 bases). CDR1 LNHDA and CDR2 SQIVND come from the germline V gene (reference sequence). The CDR3 covers 14 residues. The V end lost 1 base, the J end lost 2 bases, and 6 bases lay between the germline ends. DNA for the CDR3: TGTGCCAGTAGTATAGGGGGGGCCTACAATGAGCAGTTCTTC. Encoded protein: CASSIGGAYNEQFF.

The rearrangement links TRBV25-1 to TRBJ2-7, with 8 bases identical to TRBD2. In germline, CDR1 is MGHDK, CDR2 SYGVNS. CDR3 length: 14 residues. V dropped 4 bases and J dropped 6; count of bases not matched to a gene: 8. Written as DNA, the CDR3 is TGTGCCAGCAGTGTGGACGGGAGGGCCCGCGAGCAGTACTTC. The encoded protein is CASSVDGRAREQYF.

The rearrangement uses TRBV6-5 and TRBJ2-2; D is possibly TRBD1 (6 bases). The germline CDR1 and CDR2 sequences are MNHEY and SVGAGI. The V end was cut by 4 bases, the J end by 1 base, with 13 bases between. This CDR3 contains 16 residues. In DNA form, the CDR3 reads TGTGCCAGCAGTTCCGAGGCGACAGGGAACACCGGGGAGCTGTTTTTT. It specifies CASSSEATGNTGELFF.

The chain couples TRBV9 to TRBJ1-5, with D possibly matching TRBD1 (6 bases). V was shortened by 3 bases and J by 0 bases, with 7 bases between the two germline ends. The CDR3 extends over 14 amino acids. CDR1 and CDR2 from the germline V gene are SGDLS and YYNGEE. CDR3 bases: TGTGCCAGCAGCGCACAGGGTAGCAATCAGCCCCAGCATTTT. Residues: CASSAQGSNQPQHF.

The chain uses TRBV4-1 and TRBJ1-5; D gene uncertain. CDR3 length: 13 residues. V shed 1 base and J shed 5 bases, with 6 bases lying between them. Germline CDR1 reads MGHRA; CDR2 reads YSYEKL. The CDR3 sequence: CASSQGEYQPQHF. CDR3 in DNA: TGCGCCAGCAGCCAAGGGGAGTATCAGCCCCAGCATTTT.

The CDR3 protein is CASTLLSGGSPLHF. CDR3 coding DNA: TGTGCCAGTACCCTACTTTCGGGGGGATCACCCCTCCACTTT. The genes are TRBV19 and TRBJ1-6, with D tentatively TRBD1 (5 bases). There are 14 residues in the CDR3. Per the germline V gene, CDR1 is LNHDA and CDR2 is SQIVND (reference sequence). The ends were cut back, 7 bases at V and 10 bases at J, with 17 bases in the middle.

V and J are TRBV18 and TRBJ2-5, with TRBD1 as a possible D gene (8 bases). Trimming shortened V by 6 bases and J by 4 bases, and 21 bases separated the two germline ends. The CDR3 totals 16 residues. Germline CDR1 reads KGHSH; CDR2 reads LQKENI. CDR3 nucleotides: TGTGCCAGCTCCCACGGACAGGGAGGGTTTGGAGAGACCCAGTACTTC. It codes for CASSHGQGGFGETQYF.

This chain joins TRBV4-1 and TRBJ1-2; 7 bases are shared with TRBD1. V lost 4 bases and J lost 2; bases outside the gene matches: 4. CDR1 MGHRA and CDR2 YSYEKL come from the germline V gene. The length of the CDR3 is 14 residues. The CDR3 loop is CASSPQQGNYGYTF. DNA for the CDR3: TGCGCCAGCAGCCCCCAACAGGGGAACTATGGCTACACCTTC.

This sequence joins TRBV9 and TRBJ1-1, with 9 nucleotides matching TRBD1. The CDR3 length is 14 residues. With V trimmed by 2 bases and J by 4 bases, 3 bases remained unmatched. Looked up from germline, CDR1 is SGDLS and CDR2 is YYNGEE. CDR3 sequence (DNA): TGTGCCAGCAGCGTGAGACAGGGGGGCACTGAAGCTTTCTTT. Protein product: CASSVRQGGTEAFF. Supplemented by reference TRBV9 and TRBJ1-1, the full variable domain reads DSGVTQTPKHLITATGQRVTLRCSPRSGDLSVYWYQQSLDQGLQFLIQYYNGEERAKGNILERFSAQQFPDLHSELNLSSLELGDSALYFCASSVRQGGTEAFFGQGTRLTVV.

This chain uses TRBV6-5 with TRBJ1-2; D might be TRBD1 (6 bases). Per the germline V gene, CDR1 is MNHEY and CDR2 is SVGAGI. V was pared by 7 bases and J by 7 bases, with 19 bases between. This CDR3 has 14 residues. The CDR3 protein is CASKAGQQGTGYTF. The CDR3, as DNA: TGTGCCAGCAAGGCAGGACAGCAAGGTACTGGCTACACCTTC.

This sequence joins TRBV7-9 and TRBJ2-3; D not certain. The CDR3 is 15 amino acids. The germline CDR1 and CDR2 sequences are SEHNR and FQNEAQ (reference sequence). V was shortened by 1 base and J by 2 bases, with 10 bases between the two germline ends. The CDR3 sequence is CASSLGAPSTDTQYF. The CDR3, as DNA: TGTGCCAGCAGCTTAGGGGCCCCGTCCACAGATACGCAGTATTTT. Drawing the rest from reference TRBV7-9 and TRBJ2-3, the complete variable domain is DTGVSQNPRHKITKRGQNVTFRCDPISEHNRLYWYRQTLGQGPEFLTYFQNEAQLEKSRLLSDRFSAERPKGSFSTLEIQRTEQGDSAMYLCASSLGAPSTDTQYFGPGTRLTVL.

This rearrangement joins TRBV5-1 to TRBJ1-2; the D is unclear. Germline lookup yields CDR1 SGHRS and CDR2 YFSETQ. The CDR3 extends over 14 amino acids. Between the trimmed V and J ends, which lost 1 base and 3 bases, there was a span of 10 bases. The CDR3 loop reads CASSLSIGDYGYTF. The CDR3, as DNA: TGCGCCAGCAGCTTGTCCATCGGGGACTATGGCTACACCTTC.

The V and J genes are TRBV11-2 and TRBJ1-2, with D unclear. The length of the CDR3 is 14 residues. Per the germline V gene, CDR1 is SGHAT and CDR2 is FQNNGV. V lost 3 bases, J lost 0 bases, and 8 bases lay in between. The CDR3 sequence: CASSLMQANYGYTF. DNA for the CDR3: TGTGCCAGCAGCTTGATGCAGGCTAACTATGGCTACACCTTC. Combining the CDR3 with reference TRBV11-2 and TRBJ1-2 gives the whole variable domain EAGVAQSPRYKIIEKRQSVAFWCNPISGHATLYWYQQILGQGPKLLIQFQNNGVVDDSQLPKDRFSAERLKGVDSTLKIQPAKLEDSAVYLCASSLMQANYGYTFGSGTRLTVV.

The chain is built from TRBV5-4 and TRBJ2-1; D perhaps matches TRBD2 (6 bases). CDR1 and CDR2 (germline): SGHNT, YYREEE (reference sequence). This CDR3 comprises 14 residues. Trimming stripped 2 bases from V and 6 bases from J, with 12 bases between. CDR3 DNA sequence: TGTGCCAGCAGCTTCAGGCAGGGAGGCAATGAGCAGTTCTTC. Its translation is CASSFRQGGNEQFF.

This clone was recorded once. The chain links TRBV6-2 or TRBV6-3 to TRBJ2-2, with a possible D match to TRBD2 (6 bases). This CDR3 is built from 15 residues. Germline values: CDR1 MNHEY, CDR2 SVGEGT. V shed 6 bases and J shed 1 base, with 12 bases lying between them. The CDR3 region is CASSRYSGNTGELFF. The DNA for the CDR3 is TGTGCCAGCAGCCGGTATAGCGGGAACACCGGGGAGCTGTTTTTT.

This chain uses TRBV7-2 with TRBJ2-7, with 9 bases aligning to TRBD1. V shed 6 bases and J 3 bases; nucleotides not matched to a gene: 6. The CDR3 runs to 14 residues. Germline-derived CDR1 and CDR2 are SGHTA and FQGNSA. The CDR3 reads CASSTGTGYYEQYF. For the CDR3, the DNA is TGTGCCAGCAGTACCGGGACAGGGTACTACGAGCAGTACTTC.

This clone was detected a few times. This rearrangement joins TRBV7-9 to TRBJ2-1; the match to TRBD2 covers 8 bases. The CDR3 is 15 residues long. Germline CDR1 and CDR2: SEHNR and FQNEAQ (reference sequence). Trimming removed 5 bases from V and 0 bases from J; junction bases left unmatched: 3. Here the CDR3 DNA reads TGTGCCAGCAGCCCAGCGGGGGTCTCCTACAATGAGCAGTTCTTC. It codes for CASSPAGVSYNEQFF. The variable domain in full, completed from reference TRBV7-9 and TRBJ2-1, reads DTGVSQNPRHKITKRGQNVTFRCDPISEHNRLYWYRQTLGQGPEFLTYFQNEAQLEKSRLLSDRFSAERPKGSFSTLEIQRTEQGDSAMYLCASSPAGVSYNEQFFGPGTRLTVL.

This rearrangement joins TRBV5-4 to TRBJ2-5; 9 positions agree with TRBD2. After removal of 1 base from V and 4 bases from J, the junction contained 8 bases not matched to a gene. From germline, CDR1 is SGHNT and CDR2 YYREEE (reference sequence). There are 16 residues in the CDR3. CDR3 nucleotides: TGTGCCAGCAGCTTGAGCGGGGGGCCTATACGAGAGACCCAGTACTTC. Residues: CASSLSGGPIRETQYF.

The chain is built from TRBV7-5 and TRBJ2-7; the table's D call of TRBD2 was not tested on the DNA. TRBV7-5 is shown as a pseudogene. The CDR3 extends over 20 amino acids. The CDR3 DNA sequence: TGTGCCAGAAGCTTTCCCGGGACTAGCGGGAGAATAGGATACCTCTACGAGCAGTACTTC. This translates into CARSFPGTSGRIGYLYEQYF.

This clone counts as medium-sized. The chain couples TRBV3-1 (or the pseudogene TRBV3-2) to TRBJ2-7; tentatively, D is TRBD1 (6 bases). The germline V and J ends were trimmed by 4 bases and 3 bases, with 13 bases remaining between them. The germline gives CDR1 LGHDT, CDR2 YNNKEL (reference sequence). CDR3 size: 14 residues. The CDR3 sequence: CASSRSGDLYEQYF. CDR3 coding DNA: TGTGCCAGCAGCCGATCAGGGGACCTCTACGAGCAGTACTTC.

The V and J genes are TRBV30 and TRBJ1-3; TRBD1 is a possible D gene (6 bases). Germline V gene sequence: CDR1 GTSNPN, CDR2 SVGIG (reference sequence). The CDR3 is made up of 14 amino acids. V lost 4 bases, J lost 0 bases, and 10 bases lay in between. The CDR3 DNA reads TGTGCCTGGAACAGGGTGGCCTCTGGAAACACCATATATTTT. Protein sequence: CAWNRVASGNTIYF.

This clone was counted a few times. The genes are TRBV12-3 or TRBV12-4 and TRBJ1-1, with unresolved D. The CDR3 length is 13 residues. V dropped 3 bases and J dropped 1 base, with 6 bases sitting between them. The CDR3, as DNA: TGTGCCAGCAGTTTCCGGGAGAACACTGAAGCTTTCTTT. This codes for CASSFRENTEAFF.